Following are 27 T cell receptor beta chains from one sample sequenced in a study of persistence of HIV-infected CD4 T cells. The stimulus was an HIV-1 Gag 15-mer peptide pool, roughly 1 ug/peptide/mL. Sorted nonresponding memory CD4+ T cells were CD40L-negative, CD69-negative, CD45RO-high. The libraries were made with immunoSEQ version 4 in survey mode. Sequenced by immunoSEQ multiplex PCR; TCRdb stores in-frame clones only, minus some. The sample shows around 35,000 clones, around 86% of them seen only once. The antigens of these receptors remain unknown. This sample comprised cultured CD4+ T cells from PBMCs, obtained from a patient who received antiretroviral therapy. The receptors originated from an adult with HIV. The donor label of this sample is uncertain.

DNA for the CDR3: TGTGCCAGTCGATCCCTCAGGGGGCCCATCAATCAGCCCCAGCATTTT. Translation gives CASRSLRGPINQPQHF. The chain links TRBV19 to TRBJ1-5, with 8 bases that match TRBD1. CDR1 and CDR2 from the germline V gene are LNHDA and SQIVND (reference sequence). V trimming: 8 bases; J trimming: 3 bases; junction bases outside the gene matches: 12. The CDR3 contains 16 residues.

The table lists this clone with a few counts. The CDR3, as DNA: TGCGCCAGCAGCACAGATACAGATAACACTGAAGCTTTCTTT. Its translation is CASSTDTDNTEAFF. This chain connects TRBV5-1 to TRBJ1-1; D is unresolved. V was trimmed by 4 bases and J by 2 bases, leaving 12 bases between them. CDR1 and CDR2 from the germline V gene are SGHRS and YFSETQ. CDR3 size: 14 residues.

This chain joins TRBV5-1 and TRBJ1-3; D not resolved. The CDR3 is made up of 14 amino acids. V was shortened by 0 bases and J by 2 bases, with 6 bases between the two germline ends. CDR1 and CDR2 from the germline V gene are SGHRS and YFSETQ. The CDR3 bases are TGCGCCAGCAGCTTGGCTGGGGCTGGAAACACCATATATTTT. This codes for CASSLAGAGNTIYF.

The rearrangement links TRBV5-1 to TRBJ1-2, with D perhaps matching TRBD1 (6 bases). V lost 0 bases and J lost 4, with 16 bases in between. CDR3 size: 16 residues. CDR1 is SGHRS and CDR2 is YFSETQ in the germline V gene. The CDR3 protein is CASSLDLPAGVYGYTF. CDR3 nucleotide sequence: TGCGCCAGCAGCTTGGATCTCCCCGCAGGGGTCTATGGCTACACCTTC.

The rearrangement links TRBV2 to TRBJ2-7; D remains unclear. Deletions cut 6 bases from V and 4 bases from J, with 10 bases between. This CDR3 contains 12 residues. CDR1 SNHLY and CDR2 FYNNEI come from the germline V gene. The CDR3 DNA reads as TGTGCCAGCAGGCTGTCAGGATACGAGCAGTACTTC. Encoded protein: CASRLSGYEQYF.

V is TRBV5-1 and J is TRBJ2-3, with D perhaps matching TRBD2 (6 bases). This CDR3 contains 14 residues. Germline CDR1 SGHRS, CDR2 YFSETQ. Deletions cut 4 bases from V and 3 bases from J, with 12 bases between. The CDR3, as DNA: TGCGCCAGCAGCCTGGAGGGAACGACAGATACGCAGTATTTT. This codes for CASSLEGTTDTQYF. The full variable domain, with the rest looked up from reference TRBV5-1 and TRBJ2-3, is KAGVTQTPRYLIKTRGQQVTLSCSPISGHRSVSWYQQTPGQGLQFLFEYFSETQRNKGNFPGRFSGRQFSNSRSEMNVSTLELGDSALYLCASSLEGTTDTQYFGPGTRLTVL.

This clone was counted a single time. The gene calls are TRBV5-1 and TRBJ1-3; D unclear. Germline-derived CDR1 and CDR2 are SGHRS and YFSETQ. V lost 0 bases and J lost 2, with 12 bases in between. CDR3 size: 16 residues. The CDR3 is CASSLEGGWTGNTIYF. CDR3 sequence (DNA): TGCGCCAGCAGCTTGGAAGGAGGGTGGACTGGAAACACCATATATTTT.

This clone has more than one count but fewer than ten. V is TRBV20-1 and J is TRBJ1-1; D unclear. The CDR3 contains 8 residues. Germline V gene data show CDR1 as DFQATT and CDR2 as SNEGSKA (reference sequence). The CDR3 coding sequence is TGCAGCCCTAGTGAAGCTTTCTTT. Its translation: CSPSEAFF.

The CDR3: CASSFGTGSSGNTIYF. The CDR3 nucleotides read TGTGCCAGCAGCTTTGGGACGGGAAGCTCTGGAAACACCATATATTTT. The chain joins TRBV7-8 to TRBJ1-3, with D possibly TRBD1 on 5 matching bases. The CDR3 runs 16 residues. The germline V and J ends were trimmed by 3 bases and 0 bases, with 12 bases remaining between them. Germline CDR1 is SGHVS and CDR2 is FQNEAQ.

V is TRBV4-1 and J is TRBJ1-2; 10 nucleotides agree with TRBD1. Germline V lookup: CDR1 MGHRA, CDR2 YSYEKL. The CDR3 extends over 16 amino acids. The V segment lost 1 base and the J segment 10 bases; nucleotides outside the gene matches: 12. CDR3: CASSQGLNSGQGSYTF. The CDR3 DNA reads TGCGCCAGCAGCCAAGGCCTTAACTCGGGACAGGGGTCCTACACCTTC.

V is TRBV27 and J is TRBJ2-5; 9 positions agree with TRBD1. The CDR3 is made up of 14 amino acids. Germline assignment: CDR1 MNHEY and CDR2 SMNVEV (reference sequence). The V gene end was trimmed by 6 bases and the J gene end by 3 bases; junction bases not matched to a gene: 5. The DNA of the CDR3 is TGTGCCAGCAGGCCAGACAGGGGGGAAGAGACCCAGTACTTC. Translated, it gives CASRPDRGEETQYF.

The chain couples TRBV27 to TRBJ1-2; D may be TRBD1 (5 bases). The germline V gene encodes CDR1 MNHEY and CDR2 SMNVEV (reference sequence). The CDR3 runs to 14 residues. The germline V and J ends were trimmed by 3 bases and 1 base, with 9 bases remaining between them. CDR3 nucleotides: TGTGCCAGCAGTTTTAGGGGCTTTAACTATGGCTACACCTTC. Amino acid sequence: CASSFRGFNYGYTF.

The rearrangement uses TRBV19 and TRBJ2-1; D gene ambiguous. Looked up from germline, CDR1 is LNHDA and CDR2 is SQIVND (reference sequence). Trimming cost V 3 bases and J 0 bases, with 9 bases left between them. CDR3 size: 15 residues. The CDR3 protein is CASSISRNSYNEQFF. CDR3 DNA sequence: TGTGCCAGTAGTATTTCGCGGAACTCCTACAATGAGCAGTTCTTC.

This chain connects TRBV30 to TRBJ1-3; D possibly corresponds to TRBD1 (5 bases). V was clipped by 4 bases and J by 5 bases, with 12 bases between them. This CDR3 is built from 13 residues. Germline assignment: CDR1 GTSNPN and CDR2 SVGIG (reference sequence). The CDR3 nucleotides are TGTGCCTGGAACCCGACGGGGCGAAACACCATATATTTT. Its protein is CAWNPTGRNTIYF.

This clone was counted only a few times. The chain carries TRBV7-9 and TRBJ1-2, with D uncertain. Trimming took off 3 bases at V and 4 bases at J, with 9 bases between the two ends. The germline V gene has CDR1 SEHNR and CDR2 FQNEAQ (reference sequence). This CDR3 is 13 amino acids long. CDR3 DNA: TGTGCCAGCAGCTTTGGCAGGAGCTATGGCTACACCTTC. This sequence encodes CASSFGRSYGYTF.

This chain joins TRBV5-1 and TRBJ2-3, with 7 bases lining up with TRBD1. The CDR3 has 16 amino acids. In germline, CDR1 is SGHRS, CDR2 YFSETQ. V shed 0 bases and J 1 base; nucleotides not matched to a gene: 5. This CDR3 is CASSLARDRGTDTQYF. The DNA of the CDR3 is TGCGCCAGCAGCTTGGCCCGAGACAGGGGCACAGATACGCAGTATTTT.

This clone was counted once. The V gene is TRBV5-1, the J gene TRBJ1-6; no reliable D call. This CDR3 comprises 13 residues. V lost 5 bases to trimming and J lost 8 bases, with 11 bases between them. Germline lookup yields CDR1 SGHRS and CDR2 YFSETQ. Here the CDR3 DNA reads TGCGCCAGCAGGTCCATACGGGATTCACCCCTCCACTTT. Encoded protein: CASRSIRDSPLHF.

V usage is TRBV18 and J usage is TRBJ1-1; D is perhaps TRBD1 (6 bases). The germline V gene has CDR1 KGHSH and CDR2 LQKENI. The length of the CDR3 is 15 residues. V lost 0 bases, J lost 1 base, and 9 bases lay in between. The CDR3 nucleotides read TGTGCCAGCTCACCACCCACAGGGCGGAACACTGAAGCTTTCTTT. Protein: CASSPPTGRNTEAFF.

The chain joins TRBV10-3 to TRBJ2-5; D uncertain. This CDR3 has 11 amino acids. Trimming left V 0 bases short and J 4 bases short, with 0 bases between. Per germline, CDR1 ENHRY and CDR2 SYGVKD. The DNA of the CDR3 is TGTGCCATCAGTGAGTCAGAGACCCAGTACTTC. It codes for CAISESETQYF.

This chain connects TRBV27 to TRBJ2-2; D possibly corresponds to TRBD2 (5 bases). Germline CDR1 reads MNHEY; CDR2 reads SMNVEV (reference sequence). CDR3 length equals 13 residues. Trimming pared 5 bases from V and 7 bases from J, leaving 11 bases between. The CDR3 is CASSLNGNGELFF. In nucleotides, the CDR3 is TGTGCCAGCAGTCTCAACGGGAACGGGGAGCTGTTTTTT.

This clone was seen a single time. The genes are TRBV19 and TRBJ1-4; TRBD1 agrees at 8 bases. Per the germline V gene, CDR1 is LNHDA and CDR2 is SQIVND (reference sequence). This CDR3 contains 15 residues. V lost 7 bases, J lost 7 bases, and 11 bases stayed unmatched. The CDR3 protein is CASNPLRGRAEKLFF. For the CDR3, the DNA is TGTGCCAGTAACCCCCTCAGGGGGCGAGCTGAAAAACTGTTTTTT.

V and J are TRBV29-1 and TRBJ2-1; D is possibly TRBD1 or TRBD2 (6 bases each). Looked up from germline, CDR1 is SQVTM and CDR2 is ANQGSEA. The V end was cut by 5 bases, the J end by 4 bases, with 21 bases between. The CDR3 consists of 16 residues. The CDR3 loop is CSVTRGGTPDYNEQFF. As DNA, the CDR3 is TGCAGCGTTACCAGAGGGGGGACCCCGGATTACAATGAGCAGTTCTTC.

V gene TRBV19 combines with J gene TRBJ2-3, with TRBD2 as a possible D gene (6 bases). The V gene lost 10 bases and the J gene lost 0 bases, with 14 bases spanning the gap. Germline lookup yields CDR1 LNHDA and CDR2 SQIVND (reference sequence). The CDR3 runs to 14 residues. In DNA, the CDR3 is TGTGCCACTAGCGTGAGCTCTAGCACAGATACGCAGTATTTT. This translates into CATSVSSSTDTQYF. Complete variable domain (other parts from reference TRBV19 and TRBJ2-3): DGGITQSPKYLFRKEGQNVTLSCEQNLNHDAMYWYRQDPGQGLRLIYYSQIVNDFQKGDIAEGYSVSREKKESFPLTVTSAQKNPTAFYLCATSVSSSTDTQYFGPGTRLTVL.

This clone was seen just once. The chain joins TRBV5-1 to TRBJ2-7, with 9 bases fitting TRBD2. CDR1 is SGHRS, CDR2 YFSETQ, per germline. V gave up 4 bases and J gave up 0 bases; unmatched junction bases: 14. CDR3 length: 18 residues. This chain's CDR3 is CASSPFGPQRGVSYEQYV. CDR3 DNA sequence: TGCGCCAGCAGCCCCTTTGGCCCCCAGCGGGGGGTCTCCTACGAGCAGTACGTC.

The V call is TRBV6-5, the J call TRBJ1-2; D is unclear. V dropped 6 bases and J dropped 4 bases, with 12 bases sitting between them. There are 13 residues in the CDR3. CDR1 MNHEY and CDR2 SVGAGI come from the germline V gene. CDR3 in amino acids: CASSPTTVYGYTF. CDR3 in DNA: TGTGCCAGCAGCCCGACAACCGTCTATGGCTACACCTTC.

The J gene is TRBJ1-2, the V gene TRBV6-1, with D uncertain. There are 11 residues in the CDR3. Germline V lookup: CDR1 MNHNS, CDR2 SASEGT. V lost 3 bases, J lost 8 bases, and 7 bases lay in between. The DNA of the CDR3 is TGTGCCAGCAGTGACAGGCGGGGCTACACCTTC. This encodes CASSDRRGYTF.

This chain links TRBV3-1 (or the pseudogene TRBV3-2) with TRBJ1-1; 8 nucleotides match TRBD1. V gave up 5 bases and J gave up 4 bases; unmatched junction bases: 6. The CDR3 has 14 amino acids. Germline CDR1 and CDR2: LGHDT and YNNKEL (reference sequence). CDR3 residues: CASSYDRGPTEAFF. The CDR3 nucleotides are TGTGCCAGCAGCTACGACAGGGGCCCCACTGAAGCTTTCTTT.